This entry describes one T cell receptor (beta chain). The data are from a study of T cells in Graves' hyperthyroidism and ophthalmopathy. TCR beta CDR3 sequences were amplified from RNA transcripts. First-round RT-PCR of the TCR CDR3 relied on the HTBI primer set. Using its own MiXCR run on the multiplex PCR reads, TCRdb lists one record per CDR3 protein. Of around 620,000 distinct CDR3 sequences listed, 40% to 55% are singletons. The germline V gene encodes CDR1 DFQATT and CDR2 SNEGSKA (reference sequence). The CDR3 has 12 residues. V was clipped by 5 bases and J by 5 bases, with 12 bases between them.

The gene calls are TRBV20-1 and TRBJ1-2; D is possibly TRBD1 (5 bases). The TCR sequence derives from an adult woman with Graves' disease, either hyperthyroidism or ophthalmopathy (not recorded which). What was sequenced was peripheral blood or thyroid tissue (not recorded which). The CDR3 region has the DNA TGCAGTGCTCCTGACAGAGTATATGGCTACACCTTC. Its protein product is CSAPDRVYGYTF.